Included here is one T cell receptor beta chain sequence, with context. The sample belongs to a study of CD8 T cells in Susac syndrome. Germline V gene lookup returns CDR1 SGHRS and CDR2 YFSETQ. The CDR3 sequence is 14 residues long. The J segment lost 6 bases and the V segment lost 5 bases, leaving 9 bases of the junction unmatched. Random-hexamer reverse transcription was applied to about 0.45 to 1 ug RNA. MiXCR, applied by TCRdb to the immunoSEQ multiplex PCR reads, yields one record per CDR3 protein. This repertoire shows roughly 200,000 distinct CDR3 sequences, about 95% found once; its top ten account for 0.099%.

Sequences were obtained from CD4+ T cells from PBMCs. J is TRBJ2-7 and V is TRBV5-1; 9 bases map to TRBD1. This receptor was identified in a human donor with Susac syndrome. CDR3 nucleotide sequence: TGCGCCAGCAGTCAGGGGACAGGGCGTGGCGAGCAGTACTTC. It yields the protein CASSQGTGRGEQYF.